This T cell receptor beta chain was captured in a study of STAT5B mutations in CD4+ large granular lymphocyte leukemia. Overall study context: The CDR3 'QG' motif was associated with a particular HLA allele among healthy donors. Notes on the study in general: CD4-sorted patient repertoires seemed more clonal than healthy CD4+ repertoires. Data were not HLA-matched across samples.

Profiling relied on immunoSEQ multiplex PCR, and the TCRdb table lists in-frame clones only, not all of them. The data show nearly 30,000 clones, around four fifths seen once. This clone was recorded a few times. Its antigen is not identified. CDR1 and CDR2 from the germline V gene are MGHRA and YSYEKL. With 0 bases clipped from V and 4 bases from J, the junction kept 6 bases outside the gene matches. The CDR3 has 16 residues. Specimen: CD4+ T cells from blood buffy coats. The clonotype was recovered from a human donor in good health. The genes are TRBV4-1 and TRBJ1-5, with TRBD1 matching 7 bases. The CDR3: CASSQEATGLNQPQHF. The CDR3 nucleotides are TGCGCCAGCAGCCAAGAAGCGACAGGGCTAAATCAGCCCCAGCATTTT.